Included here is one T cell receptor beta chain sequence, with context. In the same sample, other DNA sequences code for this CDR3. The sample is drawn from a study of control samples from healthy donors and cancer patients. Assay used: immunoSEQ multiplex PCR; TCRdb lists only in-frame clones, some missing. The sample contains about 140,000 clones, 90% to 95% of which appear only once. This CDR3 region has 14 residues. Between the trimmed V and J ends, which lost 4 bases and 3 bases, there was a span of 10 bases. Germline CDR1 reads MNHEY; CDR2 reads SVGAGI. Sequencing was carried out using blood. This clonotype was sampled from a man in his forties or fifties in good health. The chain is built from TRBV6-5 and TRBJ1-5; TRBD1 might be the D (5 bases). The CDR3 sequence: CASSSGGINQPQHF. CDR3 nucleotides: TGTGCCAGCAGTTCCGGGGGAATCAATCAGCCCCAGCATTTT.